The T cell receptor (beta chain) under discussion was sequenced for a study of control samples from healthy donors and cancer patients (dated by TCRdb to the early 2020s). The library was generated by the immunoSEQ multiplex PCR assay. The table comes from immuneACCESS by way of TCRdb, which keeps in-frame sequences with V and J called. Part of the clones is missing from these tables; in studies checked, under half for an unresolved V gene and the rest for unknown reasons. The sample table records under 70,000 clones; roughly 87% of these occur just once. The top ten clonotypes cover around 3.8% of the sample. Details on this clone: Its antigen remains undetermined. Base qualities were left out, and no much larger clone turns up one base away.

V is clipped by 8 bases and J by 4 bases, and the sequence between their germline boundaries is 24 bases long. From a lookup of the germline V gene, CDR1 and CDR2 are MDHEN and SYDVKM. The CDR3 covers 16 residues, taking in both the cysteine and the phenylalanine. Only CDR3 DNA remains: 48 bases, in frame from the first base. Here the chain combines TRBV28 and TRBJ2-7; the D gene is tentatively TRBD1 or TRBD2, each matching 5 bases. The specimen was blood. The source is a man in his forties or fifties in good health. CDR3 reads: CASGLTGTLTSYEQYF. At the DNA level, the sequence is TGTGCCAGCGGATTAACCGGGACCCTAACTTCATACGAGCAGTACTTC.